The 4 T cell receptor beta chains below all came from one sample that was sequenced in a study of cytomegalovirus exposure and HLA in healthy donors. This PCR relied on a set of 60 Vbeta primers and 13 Jbeta primers. Clones were sequenced by immunoSEQ multiplex PCR, and TCRdb holds only the in-frame ones, with some missing. This sample has some 160,000 clones; 70% to 85% occur once, and the top ten carry 1.5% to 2%. The specimen was PBMCs. The receptors come from a woman in her 30s in good health and CMV-seronegative.

The V gene is TRBV7-9, the J gene TRBJ1-5; a possible D gene is TRBD1 (6 bases). The CDR3 extends over 12 amino acids. Looked up from germline, CDR1 is SEHNR and CDR2 is FQNEAQ (reference sequence). V lost 7 bases and J 6 bases, leaving 10 bases between the germline ends. CDR3 protein: CASTGGSQPQHF. DNA of the CDR3: TGTGCCAGCACGGGGGGCTCTCAGCCCCAGCATTTT.

In its sample, this clone was seen a few times. This chain links TRBV6-5 with TRBJ1-2; the D gene is possibly TRBD1 (5 bases). This CDR3 is 14 amino acids long. The germline V gene has CDR1 MNHEY and CDR2 SVGAGI. With 0 bases removed from V and 6 bases from J, the gap between germline ends came to 11 bases. The CDR3 sequence is CASSYSQGGNGYTF. The CDR3 nucleotides read TGTGCCAGCAGTTACTCCCAGGGCGGAAATGGCTACACCTTC.

V and J are TRBV4-3 and TRBJ2-7; D not certain. The CDR3 is 13 residues long. The V end lost 1 base, the J end lost 1 base, and 5 bases lay between the germline ends. CDR1 is LGHNA, CDR2 YSLEER, per germline. In DNA, the CDR3 is TGCGCCAGCAGCCAAGGGCCGTCCTACGAGCAGTACTTC. Its translation: CASSQGPSYEQYF.

The chain links TRBV7-2 to TRBJ2-3; 8 bases are shared with TRBD2. Trimming cost V 2 bases and J 3 bases; bases outside gene matches: 10. CDR3 length: 17 amino acids. CDR1 and CDR2 (germline): SGHTA, FQGNSA. The CDR3 protein is CASSLMGSGILTDTQYF. The CDR3 DNA follows: TGTGCCAGCAGCTTAATGGGTAGCGGGATATTAACAGATACGCAGTATTTT.